This T cell receptor beta chain was documented in a study of T cell responses to AZD1222 COVID-19 vaccine. With regard to this clone: Its matching antigen is unknown.

Using immunoSEQ multiplex PCR, the repertoire was profiled, and TCRdb retains in-frame clones only, with some absent. Here the sample spans approximately 150,000 clones, roughly 94% being singletons. Study-wide findings and caveats: Donors were largely white British and mainly female; clonal diversity was possibly underestimated.

The CDR3 runs to 13 residues. Per the germline V gene, CDR1 is KGHSH and CDR2 is LQKENI. V lost 4 bases, J lost 4 bases, and 10 bases lay in between. The J gene is TRBJ2-5, the V gene TRBV18, with D possibly matching TRBD1 (6 bases). This sequence was found in an adult in good health. The sequencing here drew on peripheral blood, taken on day 0 of AZD1222 vaccination. DNA for the CDR3: TGTGCCAGCTCACGGGGGCCTTTAGAGACCCAGTACTTC. Translating it yields CASSRGPLETQYF.